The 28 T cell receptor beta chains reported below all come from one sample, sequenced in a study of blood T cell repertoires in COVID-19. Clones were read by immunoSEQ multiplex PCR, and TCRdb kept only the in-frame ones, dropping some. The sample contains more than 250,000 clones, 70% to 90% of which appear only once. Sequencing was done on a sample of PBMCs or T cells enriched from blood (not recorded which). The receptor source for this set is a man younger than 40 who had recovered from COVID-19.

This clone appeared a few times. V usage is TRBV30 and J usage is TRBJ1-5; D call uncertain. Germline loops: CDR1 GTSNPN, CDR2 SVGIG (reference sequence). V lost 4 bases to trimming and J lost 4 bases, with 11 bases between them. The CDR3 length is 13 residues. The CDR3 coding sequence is TGTGCCTGGATGAGTGGGCAAAATCAGCCCCAGCATTTT. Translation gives CAWMSGQNQPQHF.

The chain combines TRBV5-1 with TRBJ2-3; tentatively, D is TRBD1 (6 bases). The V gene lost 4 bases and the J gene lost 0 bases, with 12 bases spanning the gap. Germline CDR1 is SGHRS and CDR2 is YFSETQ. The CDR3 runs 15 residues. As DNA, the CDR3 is TGCGCCAGCAGCATGACAGGTATTAGCACAGATACGCAGTATTTT. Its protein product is CASSMTGISTDTQYF. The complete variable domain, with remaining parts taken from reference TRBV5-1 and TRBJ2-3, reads KAGVTQTPRYLIKTRGQQVTLSCSPISGHRSVSWYQQTPGQGLQFLFEYFSETQRNKGNFPGRFSGRQFSNSRSEMNVSTLELGDSALYLCASSMTGISTDTQYFGPGTRLTVL.

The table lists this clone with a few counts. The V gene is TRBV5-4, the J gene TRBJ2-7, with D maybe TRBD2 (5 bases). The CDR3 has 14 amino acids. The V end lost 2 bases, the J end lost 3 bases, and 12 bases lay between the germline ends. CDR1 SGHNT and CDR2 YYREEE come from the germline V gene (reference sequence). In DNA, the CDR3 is TGTGCCAGCAGCTTAGAGTCTGGGAGCTACGAGCAGTACTTC. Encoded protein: CASSLESGSYEQYF.

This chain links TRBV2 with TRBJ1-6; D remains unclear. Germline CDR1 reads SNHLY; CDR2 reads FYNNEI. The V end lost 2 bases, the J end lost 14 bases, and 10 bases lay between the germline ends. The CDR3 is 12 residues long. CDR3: CASSENRRSLHF. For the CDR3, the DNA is TGTGCCAGCAGTGAAAATAGGAGGTCCCTCCACTTT.

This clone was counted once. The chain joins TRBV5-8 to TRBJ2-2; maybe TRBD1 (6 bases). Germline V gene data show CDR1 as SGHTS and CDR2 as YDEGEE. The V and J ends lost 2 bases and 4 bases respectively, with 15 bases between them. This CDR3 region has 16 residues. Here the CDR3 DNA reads TGTGCCAGCAGCTTTGGTAACCAAGGGGGCACCGGGGAGCTGTTTTTT. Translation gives CASSFGNQGGTGELFF.

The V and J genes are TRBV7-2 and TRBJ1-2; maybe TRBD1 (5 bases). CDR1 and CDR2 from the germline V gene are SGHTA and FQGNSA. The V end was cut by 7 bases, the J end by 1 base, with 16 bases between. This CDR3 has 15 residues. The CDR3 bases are TGTGCCAGCAACCTTTACGACGGGGGTAACTATGGCTACACCTTC. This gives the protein CASNLYDGGNYGYTF.

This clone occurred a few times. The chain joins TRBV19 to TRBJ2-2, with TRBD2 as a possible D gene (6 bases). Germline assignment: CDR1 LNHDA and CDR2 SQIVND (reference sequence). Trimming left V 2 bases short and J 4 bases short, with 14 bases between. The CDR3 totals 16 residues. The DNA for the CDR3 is TGTGCCAGTAGTATACCTGCCAGGAGGGGCACCGGGGAGCTGTTTTTT. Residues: CASSIPARRGTGELFF.

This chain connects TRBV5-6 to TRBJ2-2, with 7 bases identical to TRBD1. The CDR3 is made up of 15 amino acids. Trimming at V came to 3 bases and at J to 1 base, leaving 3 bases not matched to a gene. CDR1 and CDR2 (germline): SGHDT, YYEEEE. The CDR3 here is CASSYRQGNTGELFF. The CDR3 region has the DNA TGTGCCAGCAGCTATCGACAGGGGAACACCGGGGAGCTGTTTTTT.

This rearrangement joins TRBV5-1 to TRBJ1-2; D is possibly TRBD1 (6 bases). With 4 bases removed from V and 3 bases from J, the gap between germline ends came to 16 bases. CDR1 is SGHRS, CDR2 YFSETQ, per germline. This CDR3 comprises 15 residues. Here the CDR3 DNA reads TGCGCCAGCAGCCCGGCGACAGGTTCCTACTATGGCTACACCTTC. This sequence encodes CASSPATGSYYGYTF.

The CDR3 bases are TGTGCCAGCAGCATCCGTCTAAATTCACCCCTCCACTTT. Residues: CASSIRLNSPLHF. The chain employs TRBV12-3 or TRBV12-4 and TRBJ1-6; unclear D gene. The CDR3 runs 13 residues. The ends were cut back, 6 bases at V and 7 bases at J, with 10 bases in the middle.

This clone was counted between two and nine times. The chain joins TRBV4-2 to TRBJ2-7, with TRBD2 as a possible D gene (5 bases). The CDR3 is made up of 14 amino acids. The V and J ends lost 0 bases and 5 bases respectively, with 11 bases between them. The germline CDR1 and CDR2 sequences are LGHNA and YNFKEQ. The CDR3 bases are TGTGCCAGCAGCCAAGAGATGGAGGTTCACGAGCAGTACTTC. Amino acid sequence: CASSQEMEVHEQYF.

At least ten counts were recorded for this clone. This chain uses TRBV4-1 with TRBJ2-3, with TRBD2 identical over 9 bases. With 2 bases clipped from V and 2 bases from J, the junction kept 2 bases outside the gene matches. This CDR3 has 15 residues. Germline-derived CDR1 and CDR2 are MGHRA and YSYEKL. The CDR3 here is CASSQPGLATDTQYF. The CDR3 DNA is TGCGCCAGCAGCCAACCGGGACTAGCCACAGATACGCAGTATTTT.

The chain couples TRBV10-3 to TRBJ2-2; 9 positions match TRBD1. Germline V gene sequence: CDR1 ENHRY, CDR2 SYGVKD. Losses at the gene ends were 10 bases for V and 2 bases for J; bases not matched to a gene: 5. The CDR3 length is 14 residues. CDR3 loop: CATVGQGNTGELFF. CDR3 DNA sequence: TGTGCCACCGTGGGACAGGGTAACACCGGGGAGCTGTTTTTT.

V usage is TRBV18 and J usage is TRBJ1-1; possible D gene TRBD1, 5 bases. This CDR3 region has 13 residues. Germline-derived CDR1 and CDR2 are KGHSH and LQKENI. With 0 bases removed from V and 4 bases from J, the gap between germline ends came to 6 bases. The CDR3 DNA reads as TGTGCCAGCTCACCACCGGGGCTCACTGAAGCTTTCTTT. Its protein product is CASSPPGLTEAFF.

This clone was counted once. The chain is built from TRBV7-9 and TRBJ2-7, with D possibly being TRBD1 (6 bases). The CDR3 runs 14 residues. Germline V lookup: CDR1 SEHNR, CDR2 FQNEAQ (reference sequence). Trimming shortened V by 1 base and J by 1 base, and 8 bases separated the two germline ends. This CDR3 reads CASSLEGESYEQYF. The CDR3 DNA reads TGTGCCAGCAGCTTAGAGGGGGAGTCCTACGAGCAGTACTTC.

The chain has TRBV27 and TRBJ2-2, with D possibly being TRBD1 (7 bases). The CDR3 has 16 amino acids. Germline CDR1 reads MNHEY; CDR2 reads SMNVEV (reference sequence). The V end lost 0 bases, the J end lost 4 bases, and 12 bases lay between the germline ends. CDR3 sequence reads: CASSLSQGGRTGELFF. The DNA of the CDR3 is TGTGCCAGCAGTTTATCGCAGGGGGGCCGCACCGGGGAGCTGTTTTTT.

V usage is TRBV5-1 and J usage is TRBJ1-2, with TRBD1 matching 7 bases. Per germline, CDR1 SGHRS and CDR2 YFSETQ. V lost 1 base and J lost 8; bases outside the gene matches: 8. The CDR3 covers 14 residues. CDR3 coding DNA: TGCGCCAGCAGCTTGAGCACAGGGGAACAGGGCTACACCTTC. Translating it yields CASSLSTGEQGYTF.

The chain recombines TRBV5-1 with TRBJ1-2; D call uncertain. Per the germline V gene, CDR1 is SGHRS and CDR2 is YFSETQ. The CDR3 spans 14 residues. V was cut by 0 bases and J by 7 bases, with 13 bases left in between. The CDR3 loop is CASSLAESGSGYTF. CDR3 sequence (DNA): TGCGCCAGCAGCTTGGCCGAGTCAGGTTCTGGCTACACCTTC.

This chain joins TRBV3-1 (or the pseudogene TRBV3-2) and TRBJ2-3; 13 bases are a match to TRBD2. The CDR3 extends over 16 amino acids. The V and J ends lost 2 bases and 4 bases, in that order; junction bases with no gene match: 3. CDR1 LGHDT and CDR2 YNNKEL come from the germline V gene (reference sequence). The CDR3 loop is CASSQRTSGGADTQYF. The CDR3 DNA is TGTGCCAGCAGCCAAAGGACTAGCGGGGGCGCAGATACGCAGTATTTT.

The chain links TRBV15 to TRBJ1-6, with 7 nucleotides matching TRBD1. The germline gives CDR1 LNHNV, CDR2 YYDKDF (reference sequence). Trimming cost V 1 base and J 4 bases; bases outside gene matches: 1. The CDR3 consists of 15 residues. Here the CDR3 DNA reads TGTGCCACCAGCAGAGGGGACAGTTATAATTCACCCCTCCACTTT. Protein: CATSRGDSYNSPLHF.

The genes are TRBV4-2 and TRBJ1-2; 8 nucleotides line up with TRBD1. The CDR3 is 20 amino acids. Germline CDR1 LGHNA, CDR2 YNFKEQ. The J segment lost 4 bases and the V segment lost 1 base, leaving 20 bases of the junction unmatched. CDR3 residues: CASSQVRPSAGQVILYGYTF. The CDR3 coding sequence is TGTGCCAGCAGCCAAGTCCGACCGTCAGCGGGACAGGTCATCCTCTATGGCTACACCTTC.

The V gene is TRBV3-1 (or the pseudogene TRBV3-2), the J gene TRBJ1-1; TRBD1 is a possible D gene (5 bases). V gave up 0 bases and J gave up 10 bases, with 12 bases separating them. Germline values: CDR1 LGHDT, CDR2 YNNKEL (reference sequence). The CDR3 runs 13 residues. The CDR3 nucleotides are TGTGCCAGCAGCCAAGAGGGGCGCTTCGGAGCTTTCTTT. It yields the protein CASSQEGRFGAFF.

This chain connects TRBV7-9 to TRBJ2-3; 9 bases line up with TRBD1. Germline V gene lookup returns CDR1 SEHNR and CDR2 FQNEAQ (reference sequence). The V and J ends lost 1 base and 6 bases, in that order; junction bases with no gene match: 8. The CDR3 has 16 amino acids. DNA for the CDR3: TGTGCCAGCAGCTTAGACAGGGGGCGAGGGGCGGATACGCAGTATTTT. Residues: CASSLDRGRGADTQYF.

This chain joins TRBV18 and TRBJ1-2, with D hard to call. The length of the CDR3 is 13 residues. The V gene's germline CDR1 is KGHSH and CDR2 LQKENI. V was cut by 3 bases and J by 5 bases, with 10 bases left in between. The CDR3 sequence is CASSPERFYGYTF. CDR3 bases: TGTGCCAGCTCACCCGAACGGTTTTATGGCTACACCTTC.

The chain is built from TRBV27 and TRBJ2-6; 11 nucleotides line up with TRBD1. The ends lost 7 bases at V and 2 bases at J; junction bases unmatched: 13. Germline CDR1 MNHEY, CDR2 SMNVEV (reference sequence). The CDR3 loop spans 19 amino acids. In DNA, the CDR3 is TGTGCCAGCACTCCGTCGTTATGGACAGGGGGCGCTGGGGCCAACGTCCTGACTTTC. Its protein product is CASTPSLWTGGAGANVLTF.

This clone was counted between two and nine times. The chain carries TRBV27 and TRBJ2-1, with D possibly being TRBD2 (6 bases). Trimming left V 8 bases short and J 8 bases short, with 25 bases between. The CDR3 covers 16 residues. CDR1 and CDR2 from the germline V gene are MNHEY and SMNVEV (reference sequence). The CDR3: CASESIYGGVQDEQFF. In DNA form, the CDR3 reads TGTGCCAGCGAGTCCATATACGGGGGAGTACAGGATGAGCAGTTCTTC.

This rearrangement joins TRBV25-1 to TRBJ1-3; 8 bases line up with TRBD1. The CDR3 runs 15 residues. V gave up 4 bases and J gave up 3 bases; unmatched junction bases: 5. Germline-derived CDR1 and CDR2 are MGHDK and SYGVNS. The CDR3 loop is CASSVGQGFGNTIYF. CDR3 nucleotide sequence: TGTGCCAGCAGTGTAGGACAGGGCTTTGGAAACACCATATATTTT.

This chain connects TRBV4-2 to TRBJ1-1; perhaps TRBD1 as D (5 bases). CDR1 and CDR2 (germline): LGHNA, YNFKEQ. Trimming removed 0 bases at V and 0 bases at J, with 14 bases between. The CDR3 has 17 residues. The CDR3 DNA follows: TGTGCCAGCAGCCAAGACTTGGAGGGGCAGATGAACACTGAAGCTTTCTTT. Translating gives CASSQDLEGQMNTEAFF.